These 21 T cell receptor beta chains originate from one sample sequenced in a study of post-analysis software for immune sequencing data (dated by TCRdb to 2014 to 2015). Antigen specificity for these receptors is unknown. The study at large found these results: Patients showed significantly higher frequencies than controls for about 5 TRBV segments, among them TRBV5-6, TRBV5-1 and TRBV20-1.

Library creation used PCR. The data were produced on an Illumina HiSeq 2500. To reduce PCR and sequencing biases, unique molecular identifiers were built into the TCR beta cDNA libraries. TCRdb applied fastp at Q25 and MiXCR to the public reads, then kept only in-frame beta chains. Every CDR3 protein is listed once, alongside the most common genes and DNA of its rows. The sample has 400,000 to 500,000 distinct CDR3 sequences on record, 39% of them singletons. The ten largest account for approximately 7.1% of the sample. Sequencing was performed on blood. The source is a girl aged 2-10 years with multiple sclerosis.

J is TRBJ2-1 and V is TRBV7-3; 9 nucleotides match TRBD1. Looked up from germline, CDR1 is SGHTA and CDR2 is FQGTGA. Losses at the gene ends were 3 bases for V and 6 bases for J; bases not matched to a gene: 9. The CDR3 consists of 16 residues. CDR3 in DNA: TGTGCCAGCAGCTTGTCTGCGGGACAGGGTCCCAATGAGCAGTTCTTC. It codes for CASSLSAGQGPNEQFF. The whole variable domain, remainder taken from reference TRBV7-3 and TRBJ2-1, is GAGVSQTPSNKVTEKGKYVELRCDPISGHTALYWYRQSLGQGPEFLIYFQGTGAADDSGLPNDRFFAVRPEGSVSTLKIQRTERGDSAVYLCASSLSAGQGPNEQFFGPGTRLTVL.

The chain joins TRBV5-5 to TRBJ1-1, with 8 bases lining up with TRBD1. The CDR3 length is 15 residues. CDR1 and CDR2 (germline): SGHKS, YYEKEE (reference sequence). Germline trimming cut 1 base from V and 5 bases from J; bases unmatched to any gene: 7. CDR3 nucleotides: TGTGCCAGCAGCTTGTCGTCGGACAGGGTTACTGAAGCTTTCTTT. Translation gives CASSLSSDRVTEAFF.

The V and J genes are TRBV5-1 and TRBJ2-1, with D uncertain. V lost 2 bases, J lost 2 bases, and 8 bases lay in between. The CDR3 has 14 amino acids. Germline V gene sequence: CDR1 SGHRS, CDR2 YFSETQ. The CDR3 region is CASSLTPTYNEQFF. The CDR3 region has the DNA TGCGCCAGCAGCTTAACGCCCACCTACAATGAGCAGTTCTTC.

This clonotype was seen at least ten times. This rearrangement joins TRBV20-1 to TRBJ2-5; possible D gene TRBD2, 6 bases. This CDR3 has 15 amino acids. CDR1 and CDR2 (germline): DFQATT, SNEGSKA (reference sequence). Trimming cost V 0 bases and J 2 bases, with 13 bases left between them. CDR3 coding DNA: TGCAGTGCTAGAGAGAACCGACTAGTACAAGAGACCCAGTACTTC. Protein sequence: CSARENRLVQETQYF.

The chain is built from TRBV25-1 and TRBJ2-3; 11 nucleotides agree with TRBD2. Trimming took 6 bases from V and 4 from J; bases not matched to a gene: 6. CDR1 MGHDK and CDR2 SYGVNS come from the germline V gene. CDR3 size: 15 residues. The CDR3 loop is CASRHSGRAADTQYF. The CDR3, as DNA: TGTGCCAGCAGACATAGCGGGAGGGCCGCAGATACGCAGTATTTT.

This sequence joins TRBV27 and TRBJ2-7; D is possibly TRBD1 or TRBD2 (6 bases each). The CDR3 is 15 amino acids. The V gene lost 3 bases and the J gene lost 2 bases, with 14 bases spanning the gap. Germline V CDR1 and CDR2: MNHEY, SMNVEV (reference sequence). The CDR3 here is CASSLGGSITYEQYF. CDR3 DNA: TGTGCCAGCAGTTTGGGGGGCAGTATTACCTACGAGCAGTACTTC.

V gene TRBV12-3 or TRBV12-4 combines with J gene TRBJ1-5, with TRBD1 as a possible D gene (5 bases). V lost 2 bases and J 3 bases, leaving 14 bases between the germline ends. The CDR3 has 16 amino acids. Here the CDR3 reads CASSLSSGRNNQPQHF. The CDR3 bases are TGTGCCAGCAGTTTATCTTCAGGGCGTAACAATCAGCCCCAGCATTTT.

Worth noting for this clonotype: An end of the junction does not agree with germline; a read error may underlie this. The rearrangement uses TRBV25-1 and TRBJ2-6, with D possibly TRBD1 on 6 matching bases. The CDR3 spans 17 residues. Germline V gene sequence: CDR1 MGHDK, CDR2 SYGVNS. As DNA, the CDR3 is TGTGCCAGCAGTGAGGCCGCAGGGGTCCTTGGGGCCAACGTCCGGACTTTC. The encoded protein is CASSEAAGVLGANVRTF.

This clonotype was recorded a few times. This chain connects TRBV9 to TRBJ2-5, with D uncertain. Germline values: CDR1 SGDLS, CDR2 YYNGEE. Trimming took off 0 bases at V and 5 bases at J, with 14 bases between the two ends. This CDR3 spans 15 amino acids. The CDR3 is CASSVDAGPGETQYF. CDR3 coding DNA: TGTGCCAGCAGCGTAGACGCTGGACCCGGGGAGACCCAGTACTTC.

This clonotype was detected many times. The CDR3 sequence: CATSDRSGGAREQFF. CDR3 DNA: TGTGCCACCAGTGATAGAAGCGGGGGGGCACGTGAGCAGTTCTTC. V and J are TRBV24-1 and TRBJ2-1, with 10 bases matching TRBD2. V gave up 3 bases and J gave up 9 bases; unmatched junction bases: 7. Germline values: CDR1 KGHDR, CDR2 SFDVKD. The CDR3 spans 15 residues.

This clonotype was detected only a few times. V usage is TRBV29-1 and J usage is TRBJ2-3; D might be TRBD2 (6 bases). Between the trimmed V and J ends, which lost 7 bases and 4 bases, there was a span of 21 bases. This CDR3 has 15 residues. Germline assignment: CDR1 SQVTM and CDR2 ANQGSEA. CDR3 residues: CSAKTSNSWADTQYF. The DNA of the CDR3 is TGCAGCGCTAAGACTAGTAACTCGTGGGCAGATACGCAGTATTTT.

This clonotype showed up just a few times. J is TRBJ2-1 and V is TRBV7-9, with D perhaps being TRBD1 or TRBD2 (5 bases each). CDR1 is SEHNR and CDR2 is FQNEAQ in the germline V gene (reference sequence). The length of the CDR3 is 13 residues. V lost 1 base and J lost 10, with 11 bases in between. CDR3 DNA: TGTGCCAGCAGCTTAGAGCAGGGCGGGGAGCAGTTCTTC. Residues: CASSLEQGGEQFF.

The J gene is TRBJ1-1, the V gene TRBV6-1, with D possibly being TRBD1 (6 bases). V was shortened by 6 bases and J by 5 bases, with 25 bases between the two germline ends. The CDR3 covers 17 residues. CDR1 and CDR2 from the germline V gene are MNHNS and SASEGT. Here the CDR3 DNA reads TGTGCCAGCAGGCGTCCTCCATTCGGGGGGCAGGAGACTGAAGCTTTCTTT. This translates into CASRRPPFGGQETEAFF.

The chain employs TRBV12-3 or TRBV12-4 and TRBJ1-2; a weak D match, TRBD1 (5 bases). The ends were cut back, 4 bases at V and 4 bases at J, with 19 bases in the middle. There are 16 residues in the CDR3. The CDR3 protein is CASSSPAGGEIYGYTF. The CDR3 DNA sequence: TGTGCCAGCAGTTCCCCCGCGGGGGGAGAGATCTATGGCTACACCTTC.

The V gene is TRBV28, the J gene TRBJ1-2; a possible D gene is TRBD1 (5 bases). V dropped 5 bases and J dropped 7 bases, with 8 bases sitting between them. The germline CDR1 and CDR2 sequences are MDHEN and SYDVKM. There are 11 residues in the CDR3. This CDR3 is CASSEGPGYTF. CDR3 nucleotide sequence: TGTGCCAGCAGTGAGGGGCCTGGCTACACCTTC.

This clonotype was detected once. The CDR3 DNA sequence: TGCGCCAGCAGCCTCGGGACAGGGAGGGGCAATGAGCAGTTCTTC. Residues: CASSLGTGRGNEQFF. The chain has TRBV4-3 and TRBJ2-1, with 9 nucleotides matching TRBD1. With V trimmed by 4 bases and J by 6 bases, 7 bases remained unmatched. Germline CDR1 is LGHNA and CDR2 is YSLEER. This CDR3 has 15 amino acids.

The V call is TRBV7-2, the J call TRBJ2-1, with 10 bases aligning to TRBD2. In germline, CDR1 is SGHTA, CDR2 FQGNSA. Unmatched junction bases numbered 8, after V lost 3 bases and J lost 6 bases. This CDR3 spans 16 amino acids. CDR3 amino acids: CASSFDSSGRLNEQFF. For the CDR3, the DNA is TGTGCCAGCAGCTTCGACTCTAGCGGGAGACTCAATGAGCAGTTCTTC.

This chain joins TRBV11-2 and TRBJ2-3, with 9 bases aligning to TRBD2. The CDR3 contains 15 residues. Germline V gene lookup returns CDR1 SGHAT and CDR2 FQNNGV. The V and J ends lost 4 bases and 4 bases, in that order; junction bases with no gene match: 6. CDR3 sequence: CASSSSGAGADTQYF. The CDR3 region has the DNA TGTGCCAGCAGCTCTAGCGGGGCGGGGGCAGATACGCAGTATTTT.

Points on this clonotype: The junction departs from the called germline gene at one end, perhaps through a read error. CDR3: CASSRGGSSPPHF. The CDR3 nucleotides are TGCGCCAGCAGCCGGGGCGGGAGTTCACCCCCCCACTTT. This chain connects TRBV5-1 to TRBJ1-6; possibly TRBD1 for D (5 bases). CDR3 length: 13 residues. CDR1 is SGHRS, CDR2 YFSETQ, per germline.

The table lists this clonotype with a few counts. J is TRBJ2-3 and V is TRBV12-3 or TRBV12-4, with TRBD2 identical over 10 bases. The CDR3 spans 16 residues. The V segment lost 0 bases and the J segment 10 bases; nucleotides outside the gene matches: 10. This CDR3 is CASSLAALAGVHPQYF. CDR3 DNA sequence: TGTGCCAGCAGTTTAGCGGCGCTAGCGGGGGTTCATCCGCAGTATTTT.

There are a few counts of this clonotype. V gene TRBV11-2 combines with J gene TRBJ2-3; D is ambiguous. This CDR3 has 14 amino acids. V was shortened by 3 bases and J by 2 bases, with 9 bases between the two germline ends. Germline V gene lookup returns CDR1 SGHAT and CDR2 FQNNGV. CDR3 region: CASSLGLFTDTQYF. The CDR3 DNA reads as TGTGCCAGCAGCTTGGGCTTATTCACAGATACGCAGTATTTT.